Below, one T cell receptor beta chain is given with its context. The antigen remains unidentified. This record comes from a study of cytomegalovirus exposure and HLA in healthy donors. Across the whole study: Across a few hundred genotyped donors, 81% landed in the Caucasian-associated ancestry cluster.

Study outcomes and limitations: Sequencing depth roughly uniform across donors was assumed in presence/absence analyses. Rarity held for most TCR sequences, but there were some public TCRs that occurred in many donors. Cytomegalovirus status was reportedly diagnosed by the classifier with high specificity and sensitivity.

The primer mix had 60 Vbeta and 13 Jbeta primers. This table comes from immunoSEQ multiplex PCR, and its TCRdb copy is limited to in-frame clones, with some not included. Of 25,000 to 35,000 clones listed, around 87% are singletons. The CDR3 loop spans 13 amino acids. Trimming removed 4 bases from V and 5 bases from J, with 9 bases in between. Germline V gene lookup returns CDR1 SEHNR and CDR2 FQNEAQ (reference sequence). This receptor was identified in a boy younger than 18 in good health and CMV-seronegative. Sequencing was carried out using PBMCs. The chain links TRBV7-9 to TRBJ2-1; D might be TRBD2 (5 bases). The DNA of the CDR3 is TGTGCCAGCAGCTCCCGGGAAAACAATGAGCAGTTCTTC. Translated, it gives CASSSRENNEQFF.